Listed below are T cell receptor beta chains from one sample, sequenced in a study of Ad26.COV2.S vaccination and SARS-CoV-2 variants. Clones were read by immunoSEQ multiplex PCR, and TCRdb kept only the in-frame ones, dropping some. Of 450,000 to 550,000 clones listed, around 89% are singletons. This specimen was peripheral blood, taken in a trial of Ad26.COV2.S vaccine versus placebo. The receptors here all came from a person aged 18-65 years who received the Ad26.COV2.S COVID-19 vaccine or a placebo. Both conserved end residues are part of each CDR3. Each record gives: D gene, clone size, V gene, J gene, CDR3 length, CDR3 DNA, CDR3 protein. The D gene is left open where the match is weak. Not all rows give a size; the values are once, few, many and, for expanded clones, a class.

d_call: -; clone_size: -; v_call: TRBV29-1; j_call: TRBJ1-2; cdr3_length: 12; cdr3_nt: TGCAGCGTTGGCCAGGGGAACTATGGCTACACCTTC; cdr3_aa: CSVGQGNYGYTF
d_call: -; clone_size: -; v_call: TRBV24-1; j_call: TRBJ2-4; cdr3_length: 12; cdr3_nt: TGTGCCACCAGTGATTTCATTGGGCGTCAGTACTTC; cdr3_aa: CATSDFIGRQYF
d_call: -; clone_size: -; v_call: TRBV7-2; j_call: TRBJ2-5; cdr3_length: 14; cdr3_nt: TGTGCCAGCACCGAGTCGGGGTTGCGAGAGACCCAGTACTTC; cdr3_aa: CASTESGLRETQYF
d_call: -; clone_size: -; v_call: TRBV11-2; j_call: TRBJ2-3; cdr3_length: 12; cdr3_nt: TGTGCCAGCAGCTTGCCTGCAGATACGCAGTATTTT; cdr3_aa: CASSLPADTQYF
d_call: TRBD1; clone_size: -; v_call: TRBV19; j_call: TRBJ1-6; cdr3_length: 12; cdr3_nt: TGTGCCAGTGCGACAGGGGGGTCACCCCTCCACTTT; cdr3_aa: CASATGGSPLHF
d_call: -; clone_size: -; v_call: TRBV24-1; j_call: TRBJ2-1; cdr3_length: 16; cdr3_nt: TGTGCCACCAGTGATCACAAGCGGGTGATTGGCAATGAGCAGTTCTTC; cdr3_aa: CATSDHKRVIGNEQFF
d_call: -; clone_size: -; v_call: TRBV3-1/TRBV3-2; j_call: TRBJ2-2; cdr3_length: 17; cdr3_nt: TGTGCCAGCAGCCAAGTGCAAGGACGGGGAAACACCGGGGAGCTGTTTTTT; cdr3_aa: CASSQVQGRGNTGELFF
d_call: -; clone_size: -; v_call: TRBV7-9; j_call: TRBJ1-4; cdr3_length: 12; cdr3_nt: TGTGCCAGCAGCATAGCAACGGAAAAACTGTTTTTT; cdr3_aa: CASSIATEKLFF
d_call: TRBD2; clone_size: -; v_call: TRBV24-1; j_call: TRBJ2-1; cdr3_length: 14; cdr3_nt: TGTGCCACCAGTGATTTTGGGACTAGCTATGAGCAGTTCTTC; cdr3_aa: CATSDFGTSYEQFF
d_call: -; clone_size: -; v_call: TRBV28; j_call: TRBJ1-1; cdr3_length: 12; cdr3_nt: TGTGCCAGCACGTCATGGCGGGGGCCGGCTTTCTTT; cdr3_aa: CASTSWRGPAFF
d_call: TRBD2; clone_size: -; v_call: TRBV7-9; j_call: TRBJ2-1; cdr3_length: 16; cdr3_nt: TGTGCCAGCAGCTTAGAGCTGCTAGCGGGAGCTGAAGAGCAGTTCTTC; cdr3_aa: CASSLELLAGAEEQFF
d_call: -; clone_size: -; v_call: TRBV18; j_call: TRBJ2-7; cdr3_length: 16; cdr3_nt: TGTGCCAGCTCACCACTTGGTACAGGAACTTCCTACGAGCAGTACTTC; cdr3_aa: CASSPLGTGTSYEQYF
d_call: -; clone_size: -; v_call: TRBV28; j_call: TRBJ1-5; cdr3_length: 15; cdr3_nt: TGTGCCAGCAGGCTCAGGGATTTGAGCAATCAGCCCCAGCATTTT; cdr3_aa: CASRLRDLSNQPQHF
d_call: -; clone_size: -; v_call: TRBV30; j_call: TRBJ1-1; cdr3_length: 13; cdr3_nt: TGTGCCTGGAGTGTATCCTCGAACACTGAAGCTTTCTTT; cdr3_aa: CAWSVSSNTEAFF
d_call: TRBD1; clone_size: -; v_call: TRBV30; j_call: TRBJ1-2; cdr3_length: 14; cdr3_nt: TGTGCCTGGAGGGAGGACAGGGGGAACTATGGCTACACCTTC; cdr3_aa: CAWREDRGNYGYTF
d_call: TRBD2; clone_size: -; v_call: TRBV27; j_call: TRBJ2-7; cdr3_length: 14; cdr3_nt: TGTGCCAGCAGGACGAGCGGGGGGTCCTACGAGCAGTACTTC; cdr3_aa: CASRTSGGSYEQYF
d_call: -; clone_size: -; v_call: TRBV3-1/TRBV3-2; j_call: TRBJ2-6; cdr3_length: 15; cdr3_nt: TGTGCCAGCAGCCAAAGGGGCGCTGGGGCCAACGTCCTGACTTTC; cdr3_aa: CASSQRGAGANVLTF
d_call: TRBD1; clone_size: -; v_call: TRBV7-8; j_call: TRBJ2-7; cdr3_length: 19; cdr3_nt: TGTGCCAGCAGCCCCGCCGGGACAGGGGGGATTTTTCTCTCCTACGAGCAGTACTTC; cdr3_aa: CASSPAGTGGIFLSYEQYF
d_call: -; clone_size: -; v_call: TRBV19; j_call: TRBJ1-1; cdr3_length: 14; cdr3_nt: TGTGCCAGTAGTATCTATGTGGACAGCAATTCGGCTTTCTTT; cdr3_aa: CASSIYVDSNSAFF
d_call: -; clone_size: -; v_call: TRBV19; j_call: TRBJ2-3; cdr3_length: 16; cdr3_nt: TGTGCCAGCAACCGGGACCCCCAAGGGCACATAGATACGCAGTATTTT; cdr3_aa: CASNRDPQGHIDTQYF
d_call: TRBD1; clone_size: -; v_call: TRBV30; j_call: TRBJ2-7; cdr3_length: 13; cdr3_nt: TGTGCCTGGAGTGTACAGGGGGCCCGCGAGCAGTACTTC; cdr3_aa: CAWSVQGAREQYF
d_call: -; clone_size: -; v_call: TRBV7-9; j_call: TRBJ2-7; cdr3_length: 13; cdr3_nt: TGTGCCAGCAGCTCATCCGGGACCGCAACGGCGTACTTC; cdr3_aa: CASSSSGTATAYF
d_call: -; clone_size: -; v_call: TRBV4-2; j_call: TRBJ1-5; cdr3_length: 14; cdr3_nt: TGTGCCAGCGGGGGACAAGTCCATAATCAGCCCCAGCATTTT; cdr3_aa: CASGGQVHNQPQHF
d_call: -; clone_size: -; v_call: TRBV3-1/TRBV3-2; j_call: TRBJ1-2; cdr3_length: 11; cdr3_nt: TGTGCCAGCAGCCAAGGCTATGGCTACACCTTC; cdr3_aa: CASSQGYGYTF
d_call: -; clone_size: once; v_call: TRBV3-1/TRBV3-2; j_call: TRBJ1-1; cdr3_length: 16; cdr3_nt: TGTGCCAGCAGCCAGGGAAATCTAGGGGTGAGGATTGAAGCTTTCTTT; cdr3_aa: CASSQGNLGVRIEAFF
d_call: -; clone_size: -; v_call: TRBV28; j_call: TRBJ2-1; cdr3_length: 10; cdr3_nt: TGTGCCAGCAGTTCGAGTGGGCAGTTCTTC; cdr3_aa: CASSSSGQFF
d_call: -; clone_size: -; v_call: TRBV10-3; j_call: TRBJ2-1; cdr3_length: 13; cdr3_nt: TGTGCCATCAGTCCTGGGACCCGCAATGAGCAGTTCTTC; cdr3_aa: CAISPGTRNEQFF
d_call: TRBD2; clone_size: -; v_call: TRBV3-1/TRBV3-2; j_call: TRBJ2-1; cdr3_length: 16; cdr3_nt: TGTGCCAGCAGCCAAGCCCTAGCGGGGGATTACAATGAGCAGTTCTTC; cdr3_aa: CASSQALAGDYNEQFF
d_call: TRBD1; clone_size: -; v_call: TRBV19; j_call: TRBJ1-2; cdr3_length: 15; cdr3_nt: TGTGCCAGTAGTACATGGACAGGGGATAACTATGGCTACACCTTC; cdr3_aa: CASSTWTGDNYGYTF
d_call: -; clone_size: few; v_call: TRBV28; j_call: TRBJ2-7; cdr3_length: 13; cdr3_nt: TGTGCCAGCCGCGCCTACAGGGTAGGCGAGCAGTACTTC; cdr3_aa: CASRAYRVGEQYF
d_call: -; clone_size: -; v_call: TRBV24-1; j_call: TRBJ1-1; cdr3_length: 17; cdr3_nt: TGTGCCACCAGTGATTTGATTGGGGGGCTGGTGAACACTGAAGCTTTCTTT; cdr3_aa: CATSDLIGGLVNTEAFF
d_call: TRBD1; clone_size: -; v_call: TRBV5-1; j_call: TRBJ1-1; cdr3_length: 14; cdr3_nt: TGCGCCCGCCGAAGTAGGGACAGGGAGACTGAAGCTTTCTTT; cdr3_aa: CARRSRDRETEAFF
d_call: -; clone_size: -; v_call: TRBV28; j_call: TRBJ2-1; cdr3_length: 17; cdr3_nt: TGTGCCAGCAGTTTTAAGGGGCAGCTGAGCTCCTACAATGAGCAGTTCTTC; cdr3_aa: CASSFKGQLSSYNEQFF
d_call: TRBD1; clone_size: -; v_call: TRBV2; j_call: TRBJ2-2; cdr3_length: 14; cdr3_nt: TGTGCCAGCAGCCGACAGGGGAACACCGGGGAGCTGTTTTTT; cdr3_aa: CASSRQGNTGELFF